This T cell receptor (delta chain) comes out of a study of gamma-delta T cells after stem cell transplantation. TCRdb re-called the RT-PCR reads with CATT. In the table there are 15,000 to 19,000 delta-chain clones, about 8.6% of which are singletons. The CDR3 is made up of 17 amino acids. Trimming took 3 bases from V and 1 from J; bases not matched to a gene: 13. Germline CDR1 GEAIGNYY, CDR2 EKD. This clone was detected ten times or more. The protein that TCRdb holds for this DNA derives from a much larger clone and differs from the translated DNA at residue 8, which likely indicates a read error; the protein shown here is translated from the DNA.

Sequences were obtained from gamma-delta T cells. The clonotype comes from a human donor. It is not recorded whose cells these are; they may come from a transplant donor. This chain joins TRDV2 and TRDJ1; TRDD3 aligns across 7 bases. CDR3: CACDSLMEDTVTDKLIF. DNA of the CDR3: TGTGCCTGTGACTCTCTCATGGAGGATACGGTCACCGATAAACTCATCTTT.